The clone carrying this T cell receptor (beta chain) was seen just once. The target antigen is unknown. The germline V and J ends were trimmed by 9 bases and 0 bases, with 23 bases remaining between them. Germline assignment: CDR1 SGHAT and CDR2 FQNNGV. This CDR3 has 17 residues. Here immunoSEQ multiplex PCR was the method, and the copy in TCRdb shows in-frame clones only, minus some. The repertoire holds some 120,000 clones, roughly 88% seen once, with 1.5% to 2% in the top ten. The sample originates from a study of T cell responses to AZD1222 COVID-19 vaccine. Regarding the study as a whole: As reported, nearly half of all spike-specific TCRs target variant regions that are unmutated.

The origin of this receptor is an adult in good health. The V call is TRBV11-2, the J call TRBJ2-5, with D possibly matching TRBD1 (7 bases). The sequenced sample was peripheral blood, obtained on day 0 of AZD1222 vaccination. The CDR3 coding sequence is TGTGCCAGTCGACCGGGACAGATGGGACTGTACCAAGAGACCCAGTACTTC. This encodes CASRPGQMGLYQETQYF.